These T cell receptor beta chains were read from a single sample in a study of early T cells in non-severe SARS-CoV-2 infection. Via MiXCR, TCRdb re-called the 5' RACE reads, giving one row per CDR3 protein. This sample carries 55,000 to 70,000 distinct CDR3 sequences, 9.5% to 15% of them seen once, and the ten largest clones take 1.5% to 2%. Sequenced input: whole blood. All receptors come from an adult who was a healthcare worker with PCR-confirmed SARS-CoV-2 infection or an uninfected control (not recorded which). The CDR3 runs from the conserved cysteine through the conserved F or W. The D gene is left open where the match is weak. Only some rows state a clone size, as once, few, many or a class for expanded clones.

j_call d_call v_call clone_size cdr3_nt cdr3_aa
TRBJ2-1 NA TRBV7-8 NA TGTGCCAGCAAACAATGGGCAGTCTCCTACAATGAGCAGTTCTTC CASKQWAVSYNEQFF
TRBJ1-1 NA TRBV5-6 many TGTGCCAGCAGCTTGGGGCGGACAGTTGAAGCTTTCTTT CASSLGRTVEAFF
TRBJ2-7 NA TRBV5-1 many TGCGCCAGCAGCTCCACGCTTAACGAGCAGTACTTC CASSSTLNEQYF
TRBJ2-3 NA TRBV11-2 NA TGTGCCAGCAGCTTAGGCCCAGTAAGCGATACGCAGTATTTT CASSLGPVSDTQYF
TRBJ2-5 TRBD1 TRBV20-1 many TGCAGTGCTAGAGACTCTGACAGGGGCCTGGAGACCCAGTACTTC CSARDSDRGLETQYF
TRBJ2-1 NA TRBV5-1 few TGCGCCAGCAGCCGACTAGGAAATGAGCAGTTCTTC CASSRLGNEQFF
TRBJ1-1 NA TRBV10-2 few TGCGCCAGCAGTGAACGCCCCATGAACACTGAAGCTTTCTTT CASSERPMNTEAFF
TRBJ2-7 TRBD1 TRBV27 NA TGTGCCACCAGGAGGACAGGGGGCTACGAGCAGTACTTC CATRRTGGYEQYF
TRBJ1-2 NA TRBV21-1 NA TGTGCCAGCAGCAAAGACAGGGACTTTCATGGCTACACCTTC CASSKDRDFHGYTF
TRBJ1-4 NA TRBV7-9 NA TGTGCCAGCAGCCCAGCTGGTGAAAAACTGTTTTTT CASSPAGEKLFF
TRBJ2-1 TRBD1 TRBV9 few TGTGCCAGCAGCGTATCCCCAGGGGGCCCTAACTACAATGAGCAGTTCTTC CASSVSPGGPNYNEQFF
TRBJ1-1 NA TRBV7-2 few TGTGCCAGCAGCTTCGCCAACACTGAAGCTTTCTTT CASSFANTEAFF
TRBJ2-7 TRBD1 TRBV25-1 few TGTGCCAGCAGAGGGACAGTAGACCTCTACGAGCAGTACTTC CASRGTVDLYEQYF
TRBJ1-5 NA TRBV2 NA TGTGCCAGCAGTGGGCAGGCGGAAAATCAGCCCCAGCATTTT CASSGQAENQPQHF
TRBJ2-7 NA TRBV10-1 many TGCGCCAGCTCCAAGGACAGCAGCTCCTACGAGCAGTACTTC CASSKDSSSYEQYF
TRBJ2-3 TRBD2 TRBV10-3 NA TGTGCCATCAGGCGGGGGAGCACAGATACGCAGTATTTT CAIRRGSTDTQYF
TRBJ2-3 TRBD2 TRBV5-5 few TGTGCCAGCAGCTTTGGGGACTACTCAACCACAGATACGCAGTATTTT CASSFGDYSTTDTQYF
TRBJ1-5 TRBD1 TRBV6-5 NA TGTGCCAGCAGTTACTCAGGGGGCCGCAATCAGCCCCAGCATTTT CASSYSGGRNQPQHF
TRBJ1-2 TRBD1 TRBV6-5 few TGTGCCAGCAGAGGTGGGACAGGAGAATTCTATGGCTACACCTTC CASRGGTGEFYGYTF
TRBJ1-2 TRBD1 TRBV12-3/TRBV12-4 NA TGTGCCAGCAGCTGGGACTTCCGGGACAGGGGGGAACGAGCTAACTATGGCTACACCTTC CASSWDFRDRGERANYGYTF